Below are 15 T cell receptor beta chains sequenced from a single sample in a study of T cells after yellow fever vaccination. A single record per CDR3 protein comes from TCRdb applying MiXCR to the 5' RACE reads. The sample contains hundreds of thousands of distinct CDR3 sequences, about 14% of which appear only once. This specimen consisted of PBMCs, obtained on the day of the yellow fever booster vaccination. The receptors here all came from a man under 40 who received the YFV17D yellow fever vaccine.

The table lists this clonotype with a few counts. The rearrangement uses TRBV20-1 and TRBJ2-1; unclear D gene. The ends were cut back, 0 bases at V and 8 bases at J, with 11 bases in the middle. The CDR3 is 13 residues long. CDR1 and CDR2 from the germline V gene are DFQATT and SNEGSKA (reference sequence). As DNA, the CDR3 is TGCAGTGCTAGAGATCTCTACTCAGATGAGCAGTTCTTC. Encoded protein: CSARDLYSDEQFF.

This clonotype was counted a few times. CDR3 bases: TGTGCCAGCAGTTACGTGATTGCCACCGGGGAGCTGTTTTTT. Its translation: CASSYVIATGELFF. The genes are TRBV6-2 or TRBV6-3 and TRBJ2-2; no definite D call. V shed 2 bases and J shed 4 bases, with 8 bases lying between them. The CDR3 loop spans 14 amino acids. Looked up from germline, CDR1 is MNHEY and CDR2 is SVGEGT.

The chain links TRBV10-3 to TRBJ1-5; D is unresolved. The CDR3 is 13 residues long. Germline-derived CDR1 and CDR2 are ENHRY and SYGVKD. The V end lost 1 base, the J end lost 0 bases, and 1 base lay between the germline ends. The CDR3 protein is CAISEYSNQPQHF. The CDR3 DNA follows: TGTGCCATCAGTGAGTATAGCAATCAGCCCCAGCATTTT.

The chain employs TRBV5-1 and TRBJ2-5; possibly TRBD1 for D (5 bases). The CDR3 totals 13 residues. With 4 bases removed from V and 4 bases from J, the gap between germline ends came to 11 bases. The germline CDR1 and CDR2 sequences are SGHRS and YFSETQ. CDR3 nucleotides: TGCGCCAGCAGCCATCTCCAGGGAGAGACCCAGTACTTC. As protein: CASSHLQGETQYF.

There are a few counts of this clonotype. The chain has TRBV14 and TRBJ2-3; the D gene is possibly TRBD1 (6 bases). Germline V lookup: CDR1 SGHDN, CDR2 FVKESK. The CDR3 totals 15 residues. The germline V and J ends were trimmed by 3 bases and 2 bases, with 12 bases remaining between them. The CDR3 reads CASSQRTVYTDTQYF. Written as DNA, the CDR3 is TGTGCCAGCAGCCAGCGGACAGTCTACACAGATACGCAGTATTTT.

The chain is built from TRBV19 and TRBJ2-4, with 7 nucleotides matching TRBD2. The CDR3 is 17 residues long. Germline CDR1 LNHDA, CDR2 SQIVND (reference sequence). With V trimmed by 1 base and J by 2 bases, 8 bases remained unmatched. The DNA of the CDR3 is TGTGCCAGTAGTATAGGCCGGGGAGGGTGGACCAAAAACATTCAGTACTTC. This encodes CASSIGRGGWTKNIQYF.

The CDR3, as DNA: TGCAGCGTTGACCGGGGCAGCTCCTACAATGAGCAGTTCTTC. Protein sequence: CSVDRGSSYNEQFF. V usage is TRBV29-1 and J usage is TRBJ2-1; either TRBD1 or TRBD2 may supply D (5 bases each). The CDR3 spans 14 residues. V was trimmed by 3 bases and J by 0 bases, leaving 9 bases between them. Germline V gene lookup returns CDR1 SQVTM and CDR2 ANQGSEA.

The chain uses TRBV12-3 or TRBV12-4 and TRBJ2-5, with 9 bases identical to TRBD1. The V segment lost 8 bases and the J segment 3 bases; nucleotides outside the gene matches: 1. The length of the CDR3 is 12 residues. Here the CDR3 DNA reads TGTGCCAGCGGACAGGGGAAAGAGACCCAGTACTTC. It translates to CASGQGKETQYF.

This rearrangement joins TRBV20-1 to TRBJ2-7; TRBD2 aligns across 8 bases. The germline gives CDR1 DFQATT, CDR2 SNEGSKA (reference sequence). This CDR3 has 15 residues. V lost 5 bases and J lost 0; bases outside the gene matches: 9. Here the CDR3 DNA reads TGCAGTGCTCCCAGCGGGAGTCAACACTCCTACGAGCAGTACTTC. Amino acids: CSAPSGSQHSYEQYF.

The chain joins TRBV29-1 to TRBJ1-1, with 7 bases fitting TRBD1. Per germline, CDR1 SQVTM and CDR2 ANQGSEA. This CDR3 is built from 12 residues. V trimming: 7 bases; J trimming: 8 bases; junction bases outside the gene matches: 10. This CDR3 reads CSAADRAREAFF. CDR3 nucleotides: TGCAGCGCCGCCGACAGGGCTAGGGAAGCTTTCTTT.

This clonotype was observed a handful of times. This chain connects TRBV5-1 to TRBJ2-2, with D possibly being TRBD2 (5 bases). V was clipped by 4 bases and J by 0 bases, with 13 bases between them. This CDR3 region has 16 residues. The V gene's germline CDR1 is SGHRS and CDR2 YFSETQ. CDR3 DNA: TGCGCCAGCAGCCTAGGACTTAGCGCGAACACCGGGGAGCTGTTTTTT. This translates into CASSLGLSANTGELFF.

This sequence joins TRBV5-1 and TRBJ2-1, with 13 bases matching TRBD2. Unmatched junction bases numbered 7, after V lost 4 bases and J lost 9 bases. CDR1 is SGHRS and CDR2 is YFSETQ in the germline V gene. The CDR3 is made up of 15 amino acids. In DNA form, the CDR3 reads TGCGCCAGCAGCCCCGGACTAGCGGGAGAAAGTGAGCAGTTCTTC. Translating it yields CASSPGLAGESEQFF.

The table lists this clonotype with a few counts. The chain links TRBV10-3 to TRBJ1-1, with TRBD1 matching 11 bases. CDR3 length equals 16 residues. V trimming: 3 bases; J trimming: 5 bases; junction bases outside the gene matches: 8. CDR1 is ENHRY and CDR2 is SYGVKD in the germline V gene. CDR3 region: CAISDPGQGVQTEAFF. DNA for the CDR3: TGTGCCATCAGTGATCCGGGACAGGGGGTTCAGACTGAAGCTTTCTTT.

The CDR3 region has the DNA TGTGCCAGGAGCACCCGGCTCGCGAAGCAGTTCTTC. Its translation is CARSTRLAKQFF. V is TRBV5-6 and J is TRBJ2-1; D is uncertain. This CDR3 has 12 amino acids. The germline V gene has CDR1 SGHDT and CDR2 YYEEEE. The V gene lost 8 bases and the J gene lost 11 bases, with 17 bases spanning the gap.

This clonotype was detected only once. V and J are TRBV6-2 or TRBV6-3 and TRBJ2-4; 7 bases map to TRBD2. CDR3 length: 18 residues. Unmatched junction bases numbered 12, after V lost 4 bases and J lost 0 bases. Germline loops: CDR1 MNHEY, CDR2 SVGEGT. The CDR3 nucleotides are TGTGCCAGCAGTTCCCCTTCGAGCGGGAAATTAGCCAAAAACATTCAGTACTTC. It yields the protein CASSSPSSGKLAKNIQYF.